This T cell receptor beta chain is from a study of blood T cells in healthy people across ages. Regarding the study as a whole: Measured against age, TCR beta diversity per million T cells decreased in a roughly linear manner. As naive T cell percentage varied, TCR beta diversity correlated strongly with it.

Concerning this clonotype itself: Its matching antigen is unknown.

Total RNA was extracted at no less than 6 micrograms per sample. Trimming removed 3 bases at V and 2 bases at J, with 11 bases between. From germline, CDR1 is ENHRY and CDR2 SYGVKD. There are 15 residues in the CDR3. A sample-barcoded 5' primer and a J-beta primer mix were used in a second PCR of about 6 to 12 cycles. A tag from a template-switch adaptor with 12 random nucleotides marked each cDNA molecule. One entry per CDR3 protein results from TCRdb running MiXCR on the 5' RACE reads. The data contain 890,000 or so distinct CDR3 sequences, less than 80% of them seen just once; the ten biggest clones take up 25% to 35%.

The source is a man aged 25 to 40 in good health. The V gene is TRBV10-3, the J gene TRBJ2-4; D gene uncertain. The specimen was blood. The CDR3: CAISDWAEPKNIQYF. The CDR3 DNA sequence: TGTGCCATCAGTGATTGGGCGGAACCCAAAAACATTCAGTACTTC.